This T cell receptor (beta chain) appears in the sequencing data of a study of shared clonotypes between healthy human individuals. The study, taken as a whole, reports: The sharing of 4.5% to 5% of naive CD4 clonotypes was seen across several donors. What rarefaction showed was incomplete sorted-subset sequencing despite large depth.

Note on this clone: As yet, its antigen is unknown.

Deep level was the assay's run setting. TCRdb's table, derived via immunoSEQ multiplex PCR, lists solely in-frame clones and lacks some. The table shows some 790,000 clones, with approximately 77% occurring only once. Germline V gene data show CDR1 as MNHEY and CDR2 as SVGAGI. V lost 6 bases, J lost 10 bases, and 8 bases stayed unmatched. The CDR3 sequence is 13 residues long. The sequence was obtained from a woman aged 25 to 39 in good health. The V call is TRBV6-5, the J call TRBJ1-2; TRBD1 aligns across 10 bases. The material sequenced was memory CD4+ T cells sorted from blood. As to subset: CD45RA-negative fraction. This CDR3 reads CASSGDRGVDYTF. CDR3 nucleotide sequence: TGTGCCAGCAGCGGGGACAGGGGAGTGGACTACACCTTC.